The rows below give T cell receptor beta chains drawn from one sample of a study of cytomegalovirus exposure and HLA in healthy donors. Using immunoSEQ multiplex PCR, the repertoire was profiled, and TCRdb retains in-frame clones only, with some absent. The repertoire has about 190,000 clones, over 70% of them found once; the top ten carry over 3.5%. The sequencing input was PBMCs. All receptors derive from a man aged 45-65 years in good health and CMV-seronegative. Both conserved end residues are part of each CDR3. D genes are given only for firm matches. Rows may omit the clone size; those that give it use once, few, many or a size class.

j_call	v_call	clone_size	d_call	cdr3_nt	cdr3_aa
TRBJ2-3	TRBV5-1	once	NA	TGCGCCAGCAGCTTGCCAAGCACAGATACGCAGTATTTT	CASSLPSTDTQYF
TRBJ1-1	TRBV5-1	NA	TRBD1	TGCGCCAGCAGTCGGGACAGGGGGAACACTGAAGCTTTCTTT	CASSRDRGNTEAFF
TRBJ1-4	TRBV19	NA	TRBD1	TGTGCCAGTAGTACAACGACAGGGCGCGGAGAAAAACTGTTTTTT	CASSTTTGRGEKLFF
TRBJ2-6	TRBV13	once	NA	TGTGCCAGCAGGCAAGCGGATTGGGTCCTGACTTTC	CASRQADWVLTF
TRBJ2-7	TRBV11-2	NA	NA	TGTGCCAGCAGCTTAGACCGTGGGGGCGCGCAGTACTTC	CASSLDRGGAQYF
TRBJ1-5	TRBV7-2	NA	TRBD1	TGTGCCAGCGCGGACAGGGCAGGACAGCCCCAGCATTTT	CASADRAGQPQHF
TRBJ1-6	TRBV9	NA	TRBD1	TGTGCCAGCAGCGTAGAGGGACAGGGGGGATCACCCCTCCACTTT	CASSVEGQGGSPLHF
TRBJ1-6	TRBV7-9	NA	TRBD1	TGTTCCAGCAGCCCTGGACAGGGCCGTCAGCCCCTCCACTTT	CSSSPGQGRQPLHF
TRBJ2-2	TRBV5-5	NA	NA	TGTGCCAGCAGCCCCTTTGCCGGGGAGCTGTTTTTT	CASSPFAGELFF
TRBJ2-1	TRBV7-9	NA	NA	TGTGCCAGCAGCCCGACGACAGATTACAATGAGCAGTTCTTC	CASSPTTDYNEQFF
TRBJ2-7	TRBV19	NA	TRBD1	TGTGCCAGTAGACGACAGGGGGCACCGGACGAGCAGTACTTC	CASRRQGAPDEQYF
TRBJ1-5	TRBV19	NA	NA	TGTGCCAGCGATGGACAGTTCAATCAGCCCCAGCATTTT	CASDGQFNQPQHF
TRBJ2-3	TRBV19	NA	TRBD1	TGTGCCAGTAGTATTTTGCACAGGGGGGCAGATACGCAGTATTTT	CASSILHRGADTQYF
TRBJ2-1	TRBV5-4	NA	NA	TGTGCCAGCGGTGGGGCTTACAATGAGCAGTTCTTC	CASGGAYNEQFF
TRBJ1-4	TRBV5-1	NA	NA	TGCGCCAGCAGCTTGACACCAACTAATGAAAAACTGTTTTTT	CASSLTPTNEKLFF
TRBJ2-3	TRBV23-1	once	NA	TGCGCCAGCAGCCCACCGGACAGGGAGGGTTCGACAGATACGCAGTATTTT	CASSPPDREGSTDTQYF
TRBJ2-7	TRBV6-1	NA	TRBD1	TGTGCCAGCAGGATGGGACAGGGAGGCGAGCAGTACTTC	CASRMGQGGEQYF
TRBJ2-1	TRBV4-1	NA	TRBD2	TGCGCCAGCAGCCAAGGTCCGGGGGGGACCTCCTACAATGAGCAGTTCTTC	CASSQGPGGTSYNEQFF
TRBJ2-7	TRBV7-2	NA	TRBD2	TGTGCCAGCAGCTCTAGCGGGGGTTACGAGCAGTACTTC	CASSSSGGYEQYF
TRBJ1-5	TRBV2	NA	TRBD1	TGTGCCAGCAGGGGGGACAGGGCAGGCAATCAGCCCCAGCATTTT	CASRGDRAGNQPQHF
TRBJ2-5	TRBV4-1	NA	NA	TGCGCCAGCAGCCAAGGACTGCGCGAAGAGACCCAGTACTTC	CASSQGLREETQYF
TRBJ2-3	TRBV5-1	NA	NA	TGCGCCAGCAGCTTGTATAGCCCTAGCACAGATACGCAGTATTTT	CASSLYSPSTDTQYF
TRBJ1-2	TRBV28	once	NA	TGTGCCAGCAGTTTCGGTGCGAGCTACACCTTC	CASSFGASYTF
TRBJ2-1	TRBV5-1	NA	NA	TGCGCCAGCAGTCTGAGCACGGGGTCCTACAATGAGCAGTTCTTC	CASSLSTGSYNEQFF
TRBJ2-1	TRBV10-3	once	TRBD2	TGTGCCATCAGTGAGTCGGGTACTAGCGGGGGTCTCTACAATGAGCAGTTCTTC	CAISESGTSGGLYNEQFF
TRBJ2-3	TRBV19	NA	NA	TGTGCCACCTCGTCATCGGGGTTTTGGAATACGCAGTATTTT	CATSSSGFWNTQYF
TRBJ1-1	TRBV15	few	NA	TGTGCCACCAGCAGAGACAGGGGAAGCAATGAAGCTTTCTTT	CATSRDRGSNEAFF
TRBJ2-7	TRBV9	few	NA	TGTGCCAGCAGCCCCGGAGGGGAGCAGTACTTC	CASSPGGEQYF
TRBJ2-7	TRBV5-1	NA	TRBD1	TGCGCCAGCAGCCTCGGGACAGCCGATCCCTACGAGCAGTACTTC	CASSLGTADPYEQYF
TRBJ1-2	TRBV27	NA	TRBD1	TGTGCCAGCAGTTCGACAGGGAACTATGGCTACACCTTC	CASSSTGNYGYTF
TRBJ2-7	TRBV5-1	NA	NA	TGCGCCAGCAGCTCACAGGGTGGAGGTTCCTACGAGCAGTACTTC	CASSSQGGGSYEQYF
TRBJ1-1	TRBV10-1	NA	NA	TGCGCCAGCAGTGATCCGGAGGTTCGGGAGAGCACTGAAGCTTTCTTT	CASSDPEVRESTEAFF
TRBJ1-3	TRBV15	NA	TRBD1	TGTGCCACCAGCACCGACAGGGCTAAAGCTTACTCTGGAAACACCATATATTTT	CATSTDRAKAYSGNTIYF
TRBJ2-5	TRBV5-1	NA	TRBD1	TGCGCCAGCAGCCTGGGGGCAGGGGGCTCTAAGGCGAGACAAGAGACCCAGTACTTC	CASSLGAGGSKARQETQYF
TRBJ1-2	TRBV18	NA	NA	TGTGCCAGCTCAGGGGACCGCGGGGGCTATGGCTACACCTTC	CASSGDRGGYGYTF
TRBJ2-5	TRBV18	NA	NA	TGTGCCAGCTCACCGACCCGGGACTCTGAGACCCAGTACTTC	CASSPTRDSETQYF
TRBJ1-3	TRBV27	NA	NA	TGTGCCAGCAGTTTATCACAGCCCTCTGGAAACACCATATATTTT	CASSLSQPSGNTIYF
TRBJ2-2	TRBV6-5	NA	TRBD1	TGTGCCAGCCTCGACAGGGGCACCGGGGAGCTGTTTTTT	CASLDRGTGELFF
TRBJ2-7	TRBV7-9	NA	NA	TGTTCCAGCAGCCGAACAGGGCCTACCTACGAGCAGTACTTC	CSSSRTGPTYEQYF
TRBJ2-4	TRBV7-9	NA	NA	TGTGCCAGCAGCGCCGGACAGCGAAACATTCAGTACTTC	CASSAGQRNIQYF
TRBJ2-5	TRBV14	NA	TRBD2	TGTGCCAGCAGCTCCGTTATCGCGGGGGGGAAGGAGACCCAGTACTTC	CASSSVIAGGKETQYF